This TCR beta chain was captured in a study of T cell repertoires in cytomegalovirus infection. Study background: HLA-B-restricted CMV epitopes that are well studied, plus recently identified HLA-C-restricted ones, were used by the study. Matching HLA type and CMV infection were both indicated by public TCR beta signatures.

Looked up from germline, CDR1 is SGHRS and CDR2 is YFSETQ. Trimming removed 2 bases from V and 2 bases from J, with 10 bases in between. This CDR3 is 14 amino acids long. TCRdb fed the reads into MiXCR, producing one record per CDR3 protein. The sample gives roughly 500,000 distinct CDR3 sequences, approximately 40% of which show up once; around two fifths is in the top ten. On this clonotype itself: Its antigen remains unidentified.

J is TRBJ2-5 and V is TRBV5-1, with D perhaps matching TRBD2 (6 bases). This TCR was recovered from a human donor in good health (CMV status not recorded). Some clones in this sample may be carry-over from other donors' samples. Sequences were derived from cultured PBMCs, sampled from culture after CMV antigen stimulation. CDR3 loop: CASSFFGGQETQYF. The CDR3 bases are TGCGCCAGCAGCTTCTTTGGGGGGCAAGAGACCCAGTACTTC.